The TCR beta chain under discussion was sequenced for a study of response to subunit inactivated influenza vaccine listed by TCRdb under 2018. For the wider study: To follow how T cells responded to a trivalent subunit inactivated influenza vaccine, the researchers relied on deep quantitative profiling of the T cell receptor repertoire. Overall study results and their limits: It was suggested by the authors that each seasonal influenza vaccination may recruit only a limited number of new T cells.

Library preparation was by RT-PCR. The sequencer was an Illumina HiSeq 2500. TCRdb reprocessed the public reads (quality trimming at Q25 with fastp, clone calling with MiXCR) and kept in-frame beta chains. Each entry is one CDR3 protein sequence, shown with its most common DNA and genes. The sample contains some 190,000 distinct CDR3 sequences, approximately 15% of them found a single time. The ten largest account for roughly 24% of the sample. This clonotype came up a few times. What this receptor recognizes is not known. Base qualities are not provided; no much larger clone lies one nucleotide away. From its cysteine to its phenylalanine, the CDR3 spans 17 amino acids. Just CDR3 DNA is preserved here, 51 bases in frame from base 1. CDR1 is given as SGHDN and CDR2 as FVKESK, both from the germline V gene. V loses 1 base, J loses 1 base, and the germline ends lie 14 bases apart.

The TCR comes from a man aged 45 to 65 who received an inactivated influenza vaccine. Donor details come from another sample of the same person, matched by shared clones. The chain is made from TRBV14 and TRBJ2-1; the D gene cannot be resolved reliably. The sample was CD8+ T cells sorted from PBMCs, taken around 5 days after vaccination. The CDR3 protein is CASSQGWVVVSYNEQFF. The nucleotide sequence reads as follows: TGTGCCAGCAGCCAAGGGTGGGTCGTCGTGTCCTACAATGAGCAGTTCTTC.